These 5 T cell receptor beta chains were all obtained from the same sample, sequenced in a study of CD8+ T cells in alopecia areata. Treatment described: oral pan-JAK inhibitor, 5-10 mg twice daily. Sequencing templates came from extracted RNA that was reverse transcribed into cDNA. Assay used: immunoSEQ multiplex PCR; TCRdb lists only in-frame clones, some missing. The table shows over 150,000 clones, with under 60% occurring only once. The sequenced sample was CD8+ T cells sorted from blood, obtained at week 24, from a patient treated with tofacitinib. All receptors derive from a human donor with alopecia areata.

On this clone itself: Distinct nucleotide sequences in the sample also encode this CDR3. This chain uses TRBV29-1 with TRBJ1-2; no reliable D call. Germline V gene data show CDR1 as SQVTM and CDR2 as ANQGSEA. The V end was cut by 3 bases, the J end by 7 bases, with 3 bases between. The CDR3 runs to 9 residues. This chain's CDR3 is CSVDVGYTF. The DNA of the CDR3 is TGCAGCGTTGATGTTGGCTACACCTTC.

The chain uses TRBV30 and TRBJ2-6; D unresolved. The CDR3 covers 13 residues. Trimming left V 1 base short and J 3 bases short, with 4 bases between. The germline CDR1 and CDR2 sequences are GTSNPN and SVGIG (reference sequence). CDR3 sequence reads: CAWSGGGANVLTF. The CDR3 bases are TGTGCCTGGAGTGGTGGTGGGGCCAACGTCCTGACTTTC.

The genes are TRBV5-6 and TRBJ2-4; D could derive from TRBD1 or TRBD2 (5 bases each). There are 13 residues in the CDR3. Germline CDR1 and CDR2: SGHDT and YYEEEE. The V and J ends lost 0 bases and 7 bases respectively, with 8 bases between them. The CDR3 here is CASSLVGDNIQYF. DNA for the CDR3: TGTGCCAGCAGCTTGGTAGGGGACAACATTCAGTACTTC.

This clone occurred a few times. This chain links TRBV6-5 with TRBJ2-1; weak D call: TRBD1 (6 bases). Germline values: CDR1 MNHEY, CDR2 SVGAGI. This CDR3 comprises 12 residues. Trimming removed 3 bases from V and 8 bases from J, with 8 bases in between. The CDR3 sequence is CASSYSGDEQFF. DNA of the CDR3: TGTGCCAGCAGTTATTCAGGGGATGAGCAGTTCTTC.

This clone was seen a single time. This chain uses TRBV27 with TRBJ2-7, with 9 nucleotides matching TRBD1. In germline, CDR1 is MNHEY, CDR2 SMNVEV (reference sequence). This CDR3 is 13 amino acids long. Unmatched junction bases numbered 2, after V lost 6 bases and J lost 2 bases. CDR3 in DNA: TGTGCCAGCAGAGGGACAGGGCCCTACGAGCAGTACTTC. This sequence encodes CASRGTGPYEQYF.